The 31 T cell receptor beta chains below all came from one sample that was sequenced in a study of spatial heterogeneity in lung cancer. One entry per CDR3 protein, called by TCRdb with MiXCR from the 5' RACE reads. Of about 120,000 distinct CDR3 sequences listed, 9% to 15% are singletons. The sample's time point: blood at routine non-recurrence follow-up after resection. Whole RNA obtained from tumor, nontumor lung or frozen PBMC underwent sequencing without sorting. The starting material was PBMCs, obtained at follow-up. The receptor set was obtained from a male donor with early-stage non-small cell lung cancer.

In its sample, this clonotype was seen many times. Written as DNA, the CDR3 is TGCAGCGCTTCCGACATTTCGAACACTGAAGCTTTCTTT. Translation gives CSASDISNTEAFF. The chain links TRBV20-1 to TRBJ1-1; no clear D gene. The CDR3 has 13 amino acids. CDR1 and CDR2 (germline): DFQATT, SNEGSKA (reference sequence).

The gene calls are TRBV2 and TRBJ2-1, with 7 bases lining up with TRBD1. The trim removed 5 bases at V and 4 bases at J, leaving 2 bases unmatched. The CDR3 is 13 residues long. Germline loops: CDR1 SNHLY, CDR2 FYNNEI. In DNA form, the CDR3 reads TGTGCCAGCAGTAGGGGACAGTACAATGAGCAGTTCTTC. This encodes CASSRGQYNEQFF.

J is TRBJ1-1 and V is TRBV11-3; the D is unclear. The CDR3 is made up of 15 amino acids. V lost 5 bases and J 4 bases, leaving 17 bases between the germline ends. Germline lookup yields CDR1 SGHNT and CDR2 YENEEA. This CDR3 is CASSPETAEGTEAFF. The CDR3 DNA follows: TGTGCCAGCAGCCCCGAGACCGCCGAAGGCACTGAAGCTTTCTTT. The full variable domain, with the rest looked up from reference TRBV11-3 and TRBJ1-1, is EAGVVQSPRYKIIEKKQPVAFWCNPISGHNTLYWYLQNLGQGPELLIRYENEEAVDDSQLPKDRFSAERLKGVDSTLKIQPAELGDSAVYLCASSPETAEGTEAFFGQGTRLTVV.

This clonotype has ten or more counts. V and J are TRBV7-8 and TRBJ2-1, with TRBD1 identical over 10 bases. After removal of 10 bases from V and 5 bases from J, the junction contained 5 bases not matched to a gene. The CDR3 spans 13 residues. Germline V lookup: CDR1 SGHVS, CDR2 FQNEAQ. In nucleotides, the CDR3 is TGTGCCATCGGGGGACAGGGGAACAATGAGCAGTTCTTC. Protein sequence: CAIGGQGNNEQFF.

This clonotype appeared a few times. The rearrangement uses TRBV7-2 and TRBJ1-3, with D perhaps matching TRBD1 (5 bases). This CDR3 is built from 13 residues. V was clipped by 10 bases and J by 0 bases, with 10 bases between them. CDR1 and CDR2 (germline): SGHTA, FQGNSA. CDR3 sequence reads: CAIGHSSGNTIYF. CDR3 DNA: TGTGCCATTGGACACAGCTCTGGAAACACCATATATTTT.

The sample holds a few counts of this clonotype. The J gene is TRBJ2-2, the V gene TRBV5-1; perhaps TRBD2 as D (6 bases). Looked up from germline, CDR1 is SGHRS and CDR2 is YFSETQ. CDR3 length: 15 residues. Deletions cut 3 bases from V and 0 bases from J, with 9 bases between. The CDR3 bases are TGCGCCAGCAGCTCTCTAGCGTCGAACACCGGGGAGCTGTTTTTT. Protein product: CASSSLASNTGELFF.

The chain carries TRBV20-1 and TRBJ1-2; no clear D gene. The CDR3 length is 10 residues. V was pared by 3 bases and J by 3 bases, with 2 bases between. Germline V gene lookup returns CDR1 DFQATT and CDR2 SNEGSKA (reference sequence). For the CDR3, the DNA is TGCAGTGCTAGTGACTATGGCTACACCTTC. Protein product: CSASDYGYTF.

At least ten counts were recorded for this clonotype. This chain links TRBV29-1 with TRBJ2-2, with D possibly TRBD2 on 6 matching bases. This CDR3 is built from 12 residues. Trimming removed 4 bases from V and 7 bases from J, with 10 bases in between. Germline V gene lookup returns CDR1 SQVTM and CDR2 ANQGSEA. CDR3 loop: CSVGEAIGELFF. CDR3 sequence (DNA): TGCAGCGTTGGGGAGGCCATCGGGGAGCTGTTTTTT.

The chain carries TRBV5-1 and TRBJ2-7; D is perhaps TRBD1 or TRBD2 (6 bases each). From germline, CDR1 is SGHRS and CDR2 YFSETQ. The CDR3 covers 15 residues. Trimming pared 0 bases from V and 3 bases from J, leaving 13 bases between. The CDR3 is CASSLGGTQIYEQYF. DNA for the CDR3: TGCGCCAGCAGCTTGGGCGGGACACAGATCTACGAGCAGTACTTC.

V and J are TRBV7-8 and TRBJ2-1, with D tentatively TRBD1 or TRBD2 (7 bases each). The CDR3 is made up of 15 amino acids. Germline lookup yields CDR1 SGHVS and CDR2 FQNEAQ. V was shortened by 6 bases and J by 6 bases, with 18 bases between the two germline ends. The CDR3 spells CASSPYRGGVNEQFF. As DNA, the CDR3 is TGTGCCAGCAGTCCCTACAGGGGAGGGGTCAATGAGCAGTTCTTC.

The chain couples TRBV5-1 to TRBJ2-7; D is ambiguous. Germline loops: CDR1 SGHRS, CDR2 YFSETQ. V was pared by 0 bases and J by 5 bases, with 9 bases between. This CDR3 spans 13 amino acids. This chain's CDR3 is CASSLEPTDEQYF. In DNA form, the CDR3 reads TGCGCCAGCAGCTTGGAACCCACTGACGAGCAGTACTTC.

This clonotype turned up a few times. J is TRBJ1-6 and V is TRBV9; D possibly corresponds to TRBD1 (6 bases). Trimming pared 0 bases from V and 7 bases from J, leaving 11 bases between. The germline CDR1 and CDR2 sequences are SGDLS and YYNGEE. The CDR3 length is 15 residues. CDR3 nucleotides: TGTGCCAGCAGCGTAGAACAGGGCCAGAATTCACCCCTCCACTTT. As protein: CASSVEQGQNSPLHF.

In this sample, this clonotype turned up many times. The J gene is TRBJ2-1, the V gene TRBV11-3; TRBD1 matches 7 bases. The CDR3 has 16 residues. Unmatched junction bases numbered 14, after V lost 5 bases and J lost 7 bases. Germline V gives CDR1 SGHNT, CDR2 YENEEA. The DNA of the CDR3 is TGTGCCAGCAGCCCCCGTCGACAGGGAGCAAGGAATGAGCAGTTCTTC. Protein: CASSPRRQGARNEQFF.

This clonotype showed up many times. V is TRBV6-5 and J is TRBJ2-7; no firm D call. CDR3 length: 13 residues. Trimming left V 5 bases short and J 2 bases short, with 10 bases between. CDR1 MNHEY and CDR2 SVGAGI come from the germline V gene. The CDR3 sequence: CASSPDVAYEQYF. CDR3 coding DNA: TGTGCCAGCAGTCCGGACGTAGCCTACGAGCAGTACTTC.

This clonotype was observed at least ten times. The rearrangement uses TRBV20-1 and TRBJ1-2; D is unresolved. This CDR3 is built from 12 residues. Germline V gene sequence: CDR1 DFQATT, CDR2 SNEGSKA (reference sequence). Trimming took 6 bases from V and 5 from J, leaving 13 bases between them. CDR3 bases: TGCAGTGCACCTCGACCATCGTATGGCTACACCTTC. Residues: CSAPRPSYGYTF.

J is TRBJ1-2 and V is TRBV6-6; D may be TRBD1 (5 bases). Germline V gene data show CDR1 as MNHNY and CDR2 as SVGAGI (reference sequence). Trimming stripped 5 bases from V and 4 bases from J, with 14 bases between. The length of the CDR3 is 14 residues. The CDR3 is CASSGRGTVYGYTF. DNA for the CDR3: TGTGCCAGCAGTGGTAGAGGGACGGTCTATGGCTACACCTTC.

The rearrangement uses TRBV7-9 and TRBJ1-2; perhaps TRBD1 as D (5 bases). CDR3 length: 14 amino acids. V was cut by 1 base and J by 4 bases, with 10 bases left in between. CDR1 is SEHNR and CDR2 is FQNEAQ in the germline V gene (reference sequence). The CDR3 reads CASSLGQNVYGYTF. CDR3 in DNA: TGTGCCAGCAGCTTAGGACAGAATGTCTATGGCTACACCTTC. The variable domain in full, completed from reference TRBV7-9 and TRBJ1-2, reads DTGVSQNPRHKITKRGQNVTFRCDPISEHNRLYWYRQTLGQGPEFLTYFQNEAQLEKSRLLSDRFSAERPKGSFSTLEIQRTEQGDSAMYLCASSLGQNVYGYTFGSGTRLTVV.

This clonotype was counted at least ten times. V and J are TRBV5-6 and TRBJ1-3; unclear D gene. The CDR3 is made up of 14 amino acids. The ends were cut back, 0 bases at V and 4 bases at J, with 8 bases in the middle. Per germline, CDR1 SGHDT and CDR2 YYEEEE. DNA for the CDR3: TGTGCCAGCAGCTTGGACGTTTCGGGAAACACCATATATTTT. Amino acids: CASSLDVSGNTIYF.

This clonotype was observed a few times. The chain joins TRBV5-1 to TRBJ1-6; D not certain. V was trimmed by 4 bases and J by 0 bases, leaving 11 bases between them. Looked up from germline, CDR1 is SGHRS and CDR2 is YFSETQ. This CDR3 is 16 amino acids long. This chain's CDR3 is CASSTDWGSYNSPLHF. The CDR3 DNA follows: TGCGCCAGCAGCACCGACTGGGGCTCCTATAATTCACCCCTCCACTTT.

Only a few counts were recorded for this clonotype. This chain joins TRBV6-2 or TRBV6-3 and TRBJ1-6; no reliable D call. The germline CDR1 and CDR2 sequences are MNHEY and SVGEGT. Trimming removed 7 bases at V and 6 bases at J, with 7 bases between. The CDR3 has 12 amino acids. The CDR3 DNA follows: TGTGCCAGCACAGGACCTAATTCACCCCTCCACTTT. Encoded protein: CASTGPNSPLHF.

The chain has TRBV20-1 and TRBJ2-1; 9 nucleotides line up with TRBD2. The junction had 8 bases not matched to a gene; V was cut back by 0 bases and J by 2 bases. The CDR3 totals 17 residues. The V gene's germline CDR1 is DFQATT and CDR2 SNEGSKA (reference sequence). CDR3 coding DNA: TGCAGTGCTAGAGATCCGAAGTCTAGCGGGGCCTACAATGAGCAGTTCTTC. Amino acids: CSARDPKSSGAYNEQFF.

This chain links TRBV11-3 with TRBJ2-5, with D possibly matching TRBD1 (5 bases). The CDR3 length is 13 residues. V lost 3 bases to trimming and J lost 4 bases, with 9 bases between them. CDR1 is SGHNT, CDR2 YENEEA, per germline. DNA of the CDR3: TGTGCCAGCAGCTTGGGGCCTAGAGAGACCCAGTACTTC. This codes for CASSLGPRETQYF.

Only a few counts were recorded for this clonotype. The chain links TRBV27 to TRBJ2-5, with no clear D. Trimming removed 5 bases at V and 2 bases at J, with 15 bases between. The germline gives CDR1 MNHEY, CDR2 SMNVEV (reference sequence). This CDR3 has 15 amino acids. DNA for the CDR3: TGTGCCAGCAGTCCGCGTCGCGGTCGACAAGAGACCCAGTACTTC. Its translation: CASSPRRGRQETQYF.

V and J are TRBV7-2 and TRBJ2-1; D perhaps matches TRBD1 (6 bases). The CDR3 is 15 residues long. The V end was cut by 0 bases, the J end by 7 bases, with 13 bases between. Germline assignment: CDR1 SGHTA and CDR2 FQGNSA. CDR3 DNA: TGTGCCAGCAGCTTAGCGATTCTAGGGGGTAATGAGCAGTTCTTC. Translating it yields CASSLAILGGNEQFF.

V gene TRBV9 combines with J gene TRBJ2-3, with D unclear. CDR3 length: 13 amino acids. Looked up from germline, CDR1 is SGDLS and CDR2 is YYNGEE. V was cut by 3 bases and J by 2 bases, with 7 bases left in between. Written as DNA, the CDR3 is TGTGCCAGCAGCGGGCCCCCCACAGATACGCAGTATTTT. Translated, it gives CASSGPPTDTQYF.

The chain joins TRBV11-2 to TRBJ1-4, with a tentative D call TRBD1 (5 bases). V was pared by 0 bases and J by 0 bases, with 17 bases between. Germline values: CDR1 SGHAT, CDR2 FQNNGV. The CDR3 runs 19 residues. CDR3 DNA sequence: TGTGCCAGCAGCTTAGATCTAAGGGGCTCACACACAACTAATGAAAAACTGTTTTTT. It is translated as CASSLDLRGSHTTNEKLFF.

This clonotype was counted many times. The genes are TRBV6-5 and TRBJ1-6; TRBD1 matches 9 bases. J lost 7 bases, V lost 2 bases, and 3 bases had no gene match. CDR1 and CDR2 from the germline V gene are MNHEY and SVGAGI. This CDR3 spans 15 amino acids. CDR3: CASSYRDRVNSPLHF. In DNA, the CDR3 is TGTGCCAGCAGTTACCGGGACAGGGTCAATTCACCCCTCCACTTT.

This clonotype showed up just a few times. The CDR3 reads CASSSPSGGASETQYF. CDR3 coding DNA: TGTGCCAGCAGCTCCCCTAGCGGGGGGGCGTCAGAGACCCAGTACTTC. The chain carries TRBV11-3 and TRBJ2-5; TRBD2 matches 12 bases. Trimming at V came to 4 bases and at J to 4 bases, leaving 7 bases not matched to a gene. This CDR3 region has 16 residues. The germline gives CDR1 SGHNT, CDR2 YENEEA.

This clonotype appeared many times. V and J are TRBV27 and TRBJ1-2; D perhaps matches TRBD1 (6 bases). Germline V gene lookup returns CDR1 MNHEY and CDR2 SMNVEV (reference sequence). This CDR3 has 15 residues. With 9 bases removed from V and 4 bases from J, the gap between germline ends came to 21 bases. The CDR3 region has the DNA TGTGCCAGTCGCACGCGGGGGCCGGGGGGCTATGGCTACACCTTC. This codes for CASRTRGPGGYGYTF.

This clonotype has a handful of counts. CDR3 amino acids: CASRTGTANNEQFF. The CDR3 DNA is TGCGCCAGCAGGACCGGGACAGCTAACAATGAGCAGTTCTTC. The chain employs TRBV5-1 and TRBJ2-1, with 7 bases identical to TRBD1. From germline, CDR1 is SGHRS and CDR2 YFSETQ. Losses at the gene ends were 5 bases for V and 5 bases for J; bases not matched to a gene: 7. CDR3 length equals 14 residues.

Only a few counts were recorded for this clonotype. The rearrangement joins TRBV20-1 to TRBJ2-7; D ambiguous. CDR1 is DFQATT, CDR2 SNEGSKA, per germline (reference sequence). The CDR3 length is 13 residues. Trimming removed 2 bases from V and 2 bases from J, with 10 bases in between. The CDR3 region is CSARSSVAYEQYF. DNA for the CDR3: TGCAGTGCTAGATCCTCGGTTGCCTACGAGCAGTACTTC.